The present TCR beta chain was sequenced within a study of T cell repertoires in cytomegalovirus infection. Study-wide results and limits: The ex vivo response showed dominance by HLA-C-restricted CMV-specific TCR beta clonotypes.

CDR1 is SGHDN and CDR2 is FVKESK in the germline V gene. The CDR3 extends over 19 amino acids. Trimming removed 1 base from V and 4 bases from J; junction bases left unmatched: 10. As regards this clonotype: The target antigen is unknown.

TCRdb re-called the reads through MiXCR, storing one row per CDR3 protein. The table has about 770,000 distinct CDR3 sequences, under 35% seen once. The chain couples TRBV14 to TRBJ2-2; TRBD2 aligns across 12 bases. Sequences were derived from cultured CD8+ T cells from PBMCs, sampled from culture after CMV antigen stimulation. The source of this sequence is a human donor in good health (CMV status not recorded). Some clones in this sample may be carry-over from other donors' samples. The CDR3 DNA reads as TGTGCCAGCAGCCAAGGTTGGCTAGCGGGGGGGCCTCGCACCGGGGAGCTGTTTTTT. Amino acids: CASSQGWLAGGPRTGELFF.